Here is one T cell receptor (beta chain) with its context. The data are from a study of blood T cell repertoires in COVID-19. Study overall: Nucleic acid was either cDNA or gDNA, and it came from T cells, B-cell-depleted T cells, or PBMCs.

Per the study methods: Amplification of reference gene primers was used by the study to estimate nucleated cell counts. Profiling relied on immunoSEQ multiplex PCR, and the TCRdb table lists in-frame clones only, not all of them. V, J and clone size derive from that table, while D and trimming were established from the DNA sequence. This sample carries tens of thousands of clones, roughly nine tenths of them seen once, and the ten largest clones take approximately 6.2%. The sequence derives from a man aged 35 to 55 with acute or convalescent COVID-19. The specimen was peripheral blood.

The CDR3 DNA reads as TGTGCCAGCAGCCAGGGTCGAAACACTGAAGCTTTCTTT. Protein sequence: CASSQGRNTEAFF. The chain employs TRBV7-2 and TRBJ1-1; the D gene is possibly TRBD1 (5 bases). V was cut by 5 bases and J by 2 bases, with 9 bases left in between. Looked up from germline, CDR1 is SGHTA and CDR2 is FQGNSA. The CDR3 has 13 amino acids.